The next 24 T cell receptor beta chains were all read from a single sample in a study of cytomegalovirus exposure and HLA in healthy donors (dated by TCRdb to about 2017). The method behind the library was the immunoSEQ multiplex PCR assay. A mixture of 60 forward primers for TCR Vbeta segments and 13 reverse primers for TCR Jbeta segments was used in the multiplex PCR. TCRdb stores this immuneACCESS table with in-frame sequences only. Part of the clones is absent; in the studies checked, under half of the shortfall reflects unresolved V genes, and no reason is known for the rest. The sample has under 200,000 clones on record, roughly 80% of them singletons. Of the sample, about 0.89% falls within the top ten clones. The sequencing input was PBMCs. Receptors originate from a girl aged 2 to 9 in good health and CMV-seropositive.

This clone was seen just once. This chain links TRBV27 with TRBJ1-2; TRBD1 might be the D (5 bases). Trimming removed 4 bases at V and 4 bases at J, with 22 bases between. From germline, CDR1 is MNHEY and CDR2 SMNVEV (reference sequence). CDR3 length: 17 residues. CDR3 protein: CASSYLGQRGTLYGYTF. The CDR3 DNA sequence: TGTGCCAGCAGTTATTTAGGGCAGCGGGGGACCCTCTATGGCTACACCTTC.

The V call is TRBV21-1, the J call TRBJ1-2. TRBV21-1 is designated a pseudogene. CDR3 length: 16 amino acids. This CDR3 reads CASSKDGGMGNYGYTF. Here the CDR3 DNA reads TGTGCCAGCAGCAAAGATGGGGGGATGGGAAACTATGGCTACACCTTC.

The chain has TRBV2 and TRBJ1-2; TRBD1 might be the D (5 bases). In germline, CDR1 is SNHLY, CDR2 FYNNEI. Trimming took off 4 bases at V and 4 bases at J, with 16 bases between the two ends. CDR3 size: 15 residues. The CDR3 sequence is CASSATRGGTYGYTF. Here the CDR3 DNA reads TGTGCCAGCAGTGCCACGCGGGGGGGGACCTATGGCTACACCTTC.

The chain combines TRBV29-1 with TRBJ2-5, with TRBD2 matching over 7 bases. Germline trimming cut 7 bases from V and 5 bases from J; bases unmatched to any gene: 7. Germline CDR1 reads SQVTM; CDR2 reads ANQGSEA. CDR3 length: 12 residues. The CDR3 loop is CSATGGGETQYF. The CDR3 DNA reads TGCAGCGCTACTGGGGGAGGGGAGACCCAGTACTTC.

CDR3 protein: CASTGQNYNEQFF. The CDR3 nucleotides read TGTGCCAGCACCGGACAGAACTACAATGAGCAGTTCTTC. The chain carries TRBV9 and TRBJ2-1; D may be TRBD1 (6 bases). The CDR3 extends over 13 amino acids. In germline, CDR1 is SGDLS, CDR2 YYNGEE. Between the trimmed V and J ends, which lost 6 bases and 3 bases, there was a span of 10 bases.

The rearrangement joins TRBV4-1 to TRBJ2-1; D gene unclear. Germline V lookup: CDR1 MGHRA, CDR2 YSYEKL. V shed 4 bases and J shed 4 bases, with 11 bases lying between them. The CDR3 runs 14 residues. DNA of the CDR3: TGCGCCAGCAGCCCCTCTGAGCGATACAATGAGCAGTTCTTC. It translates to CASSPSERYNEQFF.

The chain couples TRBV30 to TRBJ1-3; D uncertain. Germline-derived CDR1 and CDR2 are GTSNPN and SVGIG (reference sequence). V lost 4 bases, J lost 3 bases, and 13 bases lay in between. The CDR3 sequence is 14 residues long. CDR3: CAWTGGGYGNTIYF. The CDR3 DNA is TGTGCCTGGACCGGAGGAGGGTATGGAAACACCATATATTTT. Together with reference TRBV30 and TRBJ1-3, the CDR3 gives the full variable domain: SQTIHQWPATLVQPVGSPLSLECTVEGTSNPNLYWYRQAAGRGLQLLFYSVGIGQISSEVPQNLSASRPQDRQFILSSKKLLLSDSGFYLCAWTGGGYGNTIYFGEGSWLTVV.

This clone turned up a few times. The chain has TRBV15 and TRBJ2-1; 10 bases are a match to TRBD2. In germline, CDR1 is LNHNV, CDR2 YYDKDF (reference sequence). V trimming: 5 bases; J trimming: 7 bases; junction bases outside the gene matches: 5. This CDR3 contains 14 residues. The DNA of the CDR3 is TGTGCCACCAGCGGTAGCGGGGGGAGGAATGAGCAGTTCTTC. Protein product: CATSGSGGRNEQFF.

The chain recombines TRBV30 with TRBJ2-3; TRBD1 might be the D (5 bases). Deletions cut 0 bases from V and 9 bases from J, with 19 bases between. Germline values: CDR1 GTSNPN, CDR2 SVGIG (reference sequence). CDR3 length: 15 amino acids. Here the CDR3 DNA reads TGTGCCTGGAGTGTATCAGGGCTAGGTCGAAGGACGCAGTATTTT. The encoded protein is CAWSVSGLGRRTQYF.

The CDR3 region is CASSSRGLGTEAFF. DNA for the CDR3: TGTGCCAGCAGTTCCAGGGGGCTTGGCACTGAAGCTTTCTTT. The J gene is TRBJ1-1, the V gene TRBV6-5; TRBD1 agrees at 8 bases. In germline, CDR1 is MNHEY, CDR2 SVGAGI. This CDR3 is 14 amino acids long. Unmatched junction bases numbered 5, after V lost 4 bases and J lost 4 bases.

The chain uses TRBV10-2 and TRBJ2-1, with 7 bases fitting TRBD2. Losses at the gene ends were 10 bases for V and 9 bases for J; bases not matched to a gene: 12. Germline loops: CDR1 WSHSY, CDR2 SAAADI. The CDR3 has 13 amino acids. The CDR3 here is CAIKRDSTIEQFF. The CDR3 DNA follows: TGCGCCATTAAGCGGGACTCTACAATTGAGCAGTTCTTC.

This sequence joins TRBV6-6 and TRBJ1-5; 8 nucleotides align to TRBD1. This CDR3 comprises 16 residues. Germline CDR1 reads MNHNY; CDR2 reads SVGAGI (reference sequence). V was pared by 5 bases and J by 2 bases, with 8 bases of the junction left unmatched. The DNA of the CDR3 is TGTGCCAGCAGTCACTTTCAGACAGGGGGCAATCAGCCCCAGCATTTT. Residues: CASSHFQTGGNQPQHF.

The chain links TRBV2 to TRBJ1-3; 9 positions match TRBD1. The CDR3 spans 13 residues. Germline values: CDR1 SNHLY, CDR2 FYNNEI. V was clipped by 2 bases and J by 11 bases; unmatched bases: 4. The CDR3 sequence: CASSEWDRVSIYF. The CDR3 region has the DNA TGTGCCAGCAGTGAATGGGACAGGGTTTCCATATATTTT.

CDR3 in DNA: TGTGCCTGGATGGGCGGGGACAGACCCTACGAGCAGTACTTC. Its protein is CAWMGGDRPYEQYF. The V call is TRBV30, the J call TRBJ2-7, with D maybe TRBD1 (7 bases). The CDR3 contains 14 residues. Germline CDR1 and CDR2: GTSNPN and SVGIG (reference sequence). The germline V and J ends were trimmed by 4 bases and 2 bases, with 15 bases remaining between them.

J is TRBJ1-2 and V is TRBV28; D remains unclear. Trimming pared 6 bases from V and 5 bases from J, leaving 13 bases between. Germline CDR1 is MDHEN and CDR2 is SYDVKM. CDR3 length: 13 residues. CDR3 residues: CASRLRSLYGYTF. The CDR3 DNA reads TGTGCCAGCAGACTAAGAAGTCTTTATGGCTACACCTTC.

The table lists this clone with a count of one. V gene TRBV5-1 combines with J gene TRBJ2-7; 10 positions agree with TRBD1. The CDR3 is 13 amino acids. Trimming removed 7 bases from V and 4 bases from J; junction bases left unmatched: 5. Germline values: CDR1 SGHRS, CDR2 YFSETQ. The CDR3 region is CASGRTGGYEQYF. The CDR3 coding sequence is TGCGCCAGCGGACGGACAGGGGGTTACGAGCAGTACTTC.

The chain has TRBV2 and TRBJ2-1, with 8 nucleotides matching TRBD2. The CDR3 runs 17 residues. Germline V CDR1 and CDR2: SNHLY, FYNNEI. Losses at the gene ends were 10 bases for V and 0 bases for J; bases not matched to a gene: 14. The CDR3 coding sequence is TGTGCCAACCGTCGGGGGCTAGCGGGTTCCTCCTACAATGAGCAGTTCTTC. It translates to CANRRGLAGSSYNEQFF.

The chain combines TRBV30 with TRBJ2-7, with D uncertain. Trimming stripped 6 bases from V and 3 bases from J, with 18 bases between. CDR3 length: 14 amino acids. Germline V CDR1 and CDR2: GTSNPN, SVGIG (reference sequence). Here the CDR3 reads CACTPPRLNYEQYF. The CDR3 bases are TGTGCCTGCACCCCTCCCAGGCTGAACTACGAGCAGTACTTC.

The chain links TRBV6-5 to TRBJ2-7, with D maybe TRBD2 (6 bases). Germline CDR1 and CDR2: MNHEY and SVGAGI. Trimming took off 10 bases at V and 2 bases at J, with 18 bases between the two ends. This CDR3 has 14 amino acids. CDR3 nucleotide sequence: TGTGCCACCCAGCGACTAGACGCGGCCTACGAGCAGTACTTC. Its protein product is CATQRLDAAYEQYF.

This chain joins TRBV4-1 and TRBJ1-1; 11 nucleotides line up with TRBD1. With V trimmed by 4 bases and J by 0 bases, 7 bases remained unmatched. The CDR3 contains 17 residues. Germline V CDR1 and CDR2: MGHRA, YSYEKL. CDR3 protein: CASSRHRTGGMNTEAFF. CDR3 DNA: TGCGCCAGCAGCCGACACAGGACAGGGGGCATGAACACTGAAGCTTTCTTT.

In this sample, this clone turned up a few times. The rearrangement uses TRBV28 and TRBJ2-1, with 8 nucleotides matching TRBD1. Germline lookup yields CDR1 MDHEN and CDR2 SYDVKM. This CDR3 region has 14 residues. The V and J ends lost 7 bases and 5 bases, in that order; junction bases with no gene match: 7. CDR3 bases: TGTGCCAGCATCGACAGGGGAATTCACAATGAGCAGTTCTTC. This translates into CASIDRGIHNEQFF.

This chain connects TRBV7-9 to TRBJ2-3; 7 bases are a match to TRBD2. This CDR3 contains 17 residues. Germline values: CDR1 SEHNR, CDR2 FQNEAQ (reference sequence). V lost 0 bases and J lost 1; bases outside the gene matches: 7. Written as DNA, the CDR3 is TGTGCCAGCAGCTTAGCGTCGGCTAGCGGACGCACAGATACGCAGTATTTT. Translation: CASSLASASGRTDTQYF.

The chain is built from TRBV7-9 and TRBJ2-7; 7 bases agree with TRBD1. CDR3 length: 14 residues. J lost 0 bases, V lost 5 bases, and 4 bases had no gene match. CDR1 SEHNR and CDR2 FQNEAQ come from the germline V gene (reference sequence). CDR3 loop: CASSLGQSSYEQYF. In DNA form, the CDR3 reads TGTGCCAGCAGCCTGGGACAGAGCTCCTACGAGCAGTACTTC.

In its sample, this clone was seen a few times. The V gene is TRBV6-1, the J gene TRBJ2-1; 10 bases line up with TRBD2. V shed 10 bases and J 5 bases; nucleotides not matched to a gene: 8. CDR1 is MNHNS, CDR2 SASEGT, per germline. The CDR3 is 14 amino acids. The CDR3: CATSAGGPHNEQFF. The CDR3 coding sequence is TGTGCCACCTCAGCGGGAGGGCCCCACAATGAGCAGTTCTTC.